The 2 T cell receptor beta chains presented below share a single source sample, sequenced in a study of patients and donors after allogeneic stem cell transplantation. TCRdb redid the calling of the RT-PCR reads with MiXCR, one entry per CDR3 protein. The top ten clones hold around 6% of a sample with about 960,000 distinct CDR3 sequences, more than 15% of them seen once. The specimen sequenced was blood, either unsorted or a sorted T cell fraction (not recorded which). The receptors shown here come from a human donor who was either an allogeneic HSCT recipient or a stem cell or donor lymphocyte infusion donor (not recorded which). It is not recorded whose cells these are; they may come from a transplant donor.

This clonotype was observed at least ten times. This rearrangement joins TRBV5-6 to TRBJ2-7, with 9 bases fitting TRBD1. V gave up 4 bases and J gave up 0 bases; unmatched junction bases: 8. Germline V CDR1 and CDR2: SGHDT, YYEEEE. The CDR3 has 16 residues. CDR3 bases: TGTGCCAGCAGCCGTATCGGACAGGGGTTCTCCTACGAGCAGTACTTC. It yields the protein CASSRIGQGFSYEQYF.

The V gene is TRBV5-4, the J gene TRBJ1-2; D ambiguous. CDR1 and CDR2 (germline): SGHNT, YYREEE (reference sequence). The V and J ends lost 4 bases and 7 bases respectively, with 11 bases between them. The CDR3 loop spans 12 amino acids. This chain's CDR3 is CASSDVAPGYTF. CDR3 in DNA: TGTGCCAGCAGCGACGTTGCCCCTGGCTACACCTTC.